What follows are 10 T cell receptor beta chains derived from one specimen sequenced in a study of Ad26.COV2.S vaccination and SARS-CoV-2 variants. Treatment reported: 15 to 20 received Ad26.COV2.S at low or high dose, single or two shots; about five received placebo; per-sample allocation not given. Vaccine and placebo recipients were sampled on day 63 after the first injection. Profiled with immunoSEQ multiplex PCR; TCRdb holds only in-frame clones, not every one. The table shows about 330,000 clones, with approximately 87% occurring only once. The source was peripheral blood, collected in a trial of Ad26.COV2.S vaccine versus placebo. These receptors were taken from a person between 18 and 65 years old who received the Ad26.COV2.S COVID-19 vaccine or a placebo.

Only one count was recorded for this clone. V gene TRBV5-1 combines with J gene TRBJ2-7, with D unresolved. CDR1 SGHRS and CDR2 YFSETQ come from the germline V gene. Between the trimmed V and J ends, which lost 0 bases and 5 bases, there was a span of 9 bases. This CDR3 spans 13 amino acids. CDR3 protein: CASSLAARDEQYF. DNA for the CDR3: TGCGCCAGCAGCTTGGCGGCCAGAGACGAGCAGTACTTC.

V is TRBV5-1 and J is TRBJ2-5, with 8 bases identical to TRBD2. CDR3 size: 14 residues. Germline V gives CDR1 SGHRS, CDR2 YFSETQ. V shed 5 bases, J shed 5 bases, and the junction held 8 bases outside the gene matches. The CDR3 loop reads CASRTAGADETQYF. The DNA of the CDR3 is TGCGCCAGCAGAACAGCGGGAGCGGATGAGACCCAGTACTTC.

The chain links TRBV28 to TRBJ2-7; 8 positions agree with TRBD2. The CDR3 spans 17 residues. Trimming took 5 bases from V and 6 from J; bases not matched to a gene: 18. Germline V lookup: CDR1 MDHEN, CDR2 SYDVKM. In nucleotides, the CDR3 is TGTGCCAGCAGTGTATCCGAGGGTCAGCGGGAGCTCCCCGAGCAGTACGTC. Its protein is CASSVSEGQRELPEQYV.

The chain carries TRBV4-3 and TRBJ1-1, with 10 bases lining up with TRBD1. CDR3 size: 17 residues. CDR1 is LGHNA, CDR2 YSLEER, per germline. V trimming: 0 bases; J trimming: 8 bases; junction bases outside the gene matches: 12. The CDR3 bases are TGCGCCAGCAGCCAAGATGGGGCACTGACAGGGGGCTTAGAAGCTTTCTTT. Amino acids: CASSQDGALTGGLEAFF.

This clone was recorded once. The rearrangement uses TRBV7-9 and TRBJ1-2; 8 bases map to TRBD1. The CDR3 extends over 18 amino acids. J was trimmed by 2 bases and V by 2 bases; bases with no gene match: 13. The germline gives CDR1 SEHNR, CDR2 FQNEAQ (reference sequence). DNA of the CDR3: TGTGCCAGCAGCTTAACGTCCGCCTTGCAGGGGGCGAACTATGGCTACACCTTC. Amino acid sequence: CASSLTSALQGANYGYTF.

This sequence joins TRBV19 and TRBJ1-1; D unclear. CDR1 LNHDA and CDR2 SQIVND come from the germline V gene (reference sequence). V was trimmed by 5 bases and J by 4 bases, leaving 17 bases between them. The CDR3 has 15 amino acids. Here the CDR3 DNA reads TGTGCCAGTAGTTCCCCAGGACTGGTAGCCACTGAAGCTTTCTTT. Protein: CASSSPGLVATEAFF.

This clone occurred once. This rearrangement joins TRBV25-1 to TRBJ2-1; 7 bases are a match to TRBD2. The germline gives CDR1 MGHDK, CDR2 SYGVNS. This CDR3 is built from 17 residues. V lost 3 bases to trimming and J lost 3 bases; unmatched junction nucleotides: 11. This CDR3 reads CASSESSWSGDYNEQFF. The CDR3 region has the DNA TGTGCCAGCAGTGAGTCCTCTTGGAGCGGGGACTACAATGAGCAGTTCTTC.

The J gene is TRBJ2-2, the V gene TRBV7-3, with D maybe TRBD2 (5 bases). V was pared by 5 bases and J by 3 bases, with 13 bases between. Germline CDR1 is SGHTA and CDR2 is FQGTGA. The CDR3 is made up of 15 amino acids. The CDR3 DNA reads TGTGCCAGCAGCCCTGAGGGCAGCTACACCGGGGAGCTGTTTTTT. Its translation is CASSPEGSYTGELFF.

The chain is built from TRBV6-5 and TRBJ1-1, with TRBD1 matching over 7 bases. CDR3 length: 16 amino acids. The J segment lost 1 base and the V segment lost 2 bases, leaving 7 bases of the junction unmatched. Germline CDR1 MNHEY, CDR2 SVGAGI. CDR3 DNA sequence: TGTGCCAGCAGTTACCAAACAGGGGACCCGAACACTGAAGCTTTCTTT. Protein: CASSYQTGDPNTEAFF.

This chain connects TRBV19 to TRBJ1-1; 9 bases fit TRBD1. V was clipped by 11 bases and J by 10 bases; unmatched bases: 8. The CDR3 runs to 11 residues. Germline loops: CDR1 LNHDA, CDR2 SQIVND (reference sequence). The CDR3 bases are TGTGCCTCCAACCACAGGGGGCGAGCTTTCTTT. This encodes CASNHRGRAFF.